The clone carrying this T cell receptor beta chain has more than one count but fewer than ten. Its antigen remains unknown. This entry is derived from a study of T cell responses to AZD1222 COVID-19 vaccine. The analysis combined second doses at about 4 or about 12 weeks. This CDR3 region has 18 residues. Looked up from germline, CDR1 is KGHSH and CDR2 is LQKENI. J was trimmed by 6 bases and V by 1 base; bases with no gene match: 13. Sequencing was performed with immunoSEQ multiplex PCR; in TCRdb, only in-frame clones are kept and a portion is missing. The top ten clones hold 11% of a sample with over 75,000 clones, approximately 88% of them seen once. Study-level points and caveats: Sampling that yielded the repertoires occurred only after the peak T cell response. Reports indicate that nearly half of spike-specific TCRs are directed at unmutated variant regions. A mostly white British donor set with more females was recruited, and clonal diversity was possibly underestimated.

The sample was peripheral blood, taken 28 days after the second AZD1222 dose. The rearrangement uses TRBV18 and TRBJ1-5, with TRBD1 matching over 9 bases. This sequence originates from an adult who received the AZD1222 COVID-19 vaccine. The CDR3 region has the DNA TGTGCCAGCTCACCACGCTGGGACAGGGTAGTGATGGGTCAGCCCCAGCATTTT. Its translation is CASSPRWDRVVMGQPQHF.